Each of the 18 T cell receptor beta chains below was sequenced from the same sample in a study of T cell changes during pregnancy in multiple sclerosis. TCRdb's table, derived via immunoSEQ multiplex PCR, lists solely in-frame clones and lacks some. The sample yields 35,000 to 45,000 clones, roughly nine tenths seen once. The input for sequencing was CD4+ T cells from peripheral blood mononuclear cells, taken in the first trimester of pregnancy. The receptors derive from a female donor with multiple sclerosis, enrolled in a pregnancy study.

The chain combines TRBV25-1 with TRBJ1-1, with 10 bases identical to TRBD1. The ends lost 6 bases at V and 5 bases at J; junction bases unmatched: 3. CDR1 MGHDK and CDR2 SYGVNS come from the germline V gene. There are 13 residues in the CDR3. The chain's CDR3 is CASRTGGQTEAFF. CDR3 in DNA: TGTGCCAGCAGGACAGGGGGCCAGACTGAAGCTTTCTTT.

This clone was seen once. The gene calls are TRBV19 and TRBJ2-2; weak D call: TRBD1 (5 bases). The V end lost 3 bases, the J end lost 7 bases, and 9 bases lay between the germline ends. Germline CDR1 LNHDA, CDR2 SQIVND (reference sequence). The CDR3 has 13 amino acids. Written as DNA, the CDR3 is TGTGCCAGTAGTATTGCAGGGATCGGGGAGCTGTTTTTT. As protein: CASSIAGIGELFF.

The rearrangement links TRBV29-1 to TRBJ1-5; D remains unclear. Trimming took off 5 bases at V and 0 bases at J, with 11 bases between the two ends. This CDR3 contains 14 residues. Germline values: CDR1 SQVTM, CDR2 ANQGSEA. CDR3: CSVLTDNSNQPQHF. The CDR3 DNA follows: TGCAGCGTTCTAACAGATAATAGCAATCAGCCCCAGCATTTT.

The J gene is TRBJ2-5, the V gene TRBV9; D ambiguous. Trimming shortened V by 0 bases and J by 3 bases, and 9 bases separated the two germline ends. This CDR3 is built from 14 residues. The germline CDR1 and CDR2 sequences are SGDLS and YYNGEE. CDR3 sequence: CASSVGKSKETQYF. The CDR3 DNA follows: TGTGCCAGCAGCGTAGGTAAATCTAAAGAGACCCAGTACTTC.

In regard to this clone: Within the sample, other DNA sequences also encode this same CDR3. The chain recombines TRBV19 with TRBJ2-6; a weak D match, TRBD2 (6 bases). Looked up from germline, CDR1 is LNHDA and CDR2 is SQIVND (reference sequence). V lost 1 base, J lost 0 bases, and 7 bases lay in between. This CDR3 region has 16 residues. The CDR3 sequence: CASSIAGGSGANVLTF. CDR3 nucleotide sequence: TGTGCCAGTAGTATAGCCGGGGGCTCTGGGGCCAACGTCCTGACTTTC. Drawing the rest from reference TRBV19 and TRBJ2-6, the complete variable domain is DGGITQSPKYLFRKEGQNVTLSCEQNLNHDAMYWYRQDPGQGLRLIYYSQIVNDFQKGDIAEGYSVSREKKESFPLTVTSAQKNPTAFYLCASSIAGGSGANVLTFGAGSRLTVL.

This clone was seen more than once but under ten times. V gene TRBV9 combines with J gene TRBJ2-3; 7 nucleotides match TRBD2. The CDR3 runs to 15 residues. Trimming took 0 bases from V and 4 from J; bases not matched to a gene: 5. Germline CDR1 is SGDLS and CDR2 is YYNGEE. Here the CDR3 DNA reads TGTGCCAGCAGCGTAGTTGGCGGGAGTTCAGATACGCAGTATTTT. It encodes CASSVVGGSSDTQYF. Combining the CDR3 with reference TRBV9 and TRBJ2-3 gives the whole variable domain DSGVTQTPKHLITATGQRVTLRCSPRSGDLSVYWYQQSLDQGLQFLIQYYNGEERAKGNILERFSAQQFPDLHSELNLSSLELGDSALYFCASSVVGGSSDTQYFGPGTRLTVL.

The V gene is TRBV19, the J gene TRBJ2-3; 10 bases align to TRBD2. CDR3 length: 15 residues. Per the germline V gene, CDR1 is LNHDA and CDR2 is SQIVND (reference sequence). The V gene end was trimmed by 7 bases and the J gene end by 5 bases; junction bases not matched to a gene: 9. DNA for the CDR3: TGTGCCAGTACGGAGGGGGTAGCGGGAGGAGATACGCAGTATTTT. It specifies CASTEGVAGGDTQYF.

This chain uses TRBV5-1 with TRBJ2-3, with unresolved D. The germline gives CDR1 SGHRS, CDR2 YFSETQ. V was shortened by 0 bases and J by 0 bases, with 11 bases between the two germline ends. The length of the CDR3 is 16 residues. Written as DNA, the CDR3 is TGCGCCAGCAGCTTGGTTCCAAGAGCTAGCACAGATACGCAGTATTTT. Encoded protein: CASSLVPRASTDTQYF. Complete variable domain (other parts from reference TRBV5-1 and TRBJ2-3): KAGVTQTPRYLIKTRGQQVTLSCSPISGHRSVSWYQQTPGQGLQFLFEYFSETQRNKGNFPGRFSGRQFSNSRSEMNVSTLELGDSALYLCASSLVPRASTDTQYFGPGTRLTVL.

The V gene is TRBV27, the J gene TRBJ2-7, with 8 positions matching TRBD1. V trimming: 6 bases; J trimming: 6 bases; junction bases outside the gene matches: 7. Germline V gene sequence: CDR1 MNHEY, CDR2 SMNVEV (reference sequence). The CDR3 covers 13 residues. The CDR3 protein is CASSRRQGSEQYF. The CDR3 coding sequence is TGTGCCAGCAGCCGAAGACAGGGGAGCGAGCAGTACTTC.

On this clone: Additional DNA sequences in this sample encode the identical CDR3. This chain links TRBV11-2 with TRBJ1-1; TRBD1 is a possible D gene (5 bases). Trimming shortened V by 6 bases and J by 1 base, and 9 bases separated the two germline ends. This CDR3 spans 13 amino acids. CDR1 is SGHAT, CDR2 FQNNGV, per germline. CDR3 in amino acids: CASRRGQNTEAFF. The CDR3 nucleotides are TGTGCCAGCAGACGAGGACAGAACACTGAAGCTTTCTTT.

This sequence joins TRBV2 and TRBJ2-7; 12 nucleotides line up with TRBD1. V lost 6 bases, J lost 3 bases, and 3 bases stayed unmatched. CDR1 SNHLY and CDR2 FYNNEI come from the germline V gene. This CDR3 comprises 14 residues. The CDR3 DNA sequence: TGTGCCAGCAGCCGGGACAGGGGGCACTACGAGCAGTACTTC. Translating gives CASSRDRGHYEQYF.

This chain links TRBV4-1 with TRBJ1-2, with a possible D match to TRBD1 (6 bases). The CDR3 spans 15 residues. Between the trimmed V and J ends, which lost 4 bases and 0 bases, there was a span of 12 bases. Germline CDR1 reads MGHRA; CDR2 reads YSYEKL. The CDR3: CASSLRDTTNYGYTF. The CDR3 DNA is TGCGCCAGCAGCCTCCGGGACACAACTAACTATGGCTACACCTTC.

The chain combines TRBV12-1 with TRBJ2-7; the table assigns TRBD2, which was not confirmed against the DNA. TRBV12-1 is listed as a pseudogene. The CDR3 contains 14 residues. CDR3 sequence: CASSTGLAGYEQYF. For the CDR3, the DNA is TGTGCCAGCAGCACGGGACTAGCGGGCTACGAGCAGTACTTC.

V and J are TRBV19 and TRBJ1-2; 8 bases fit TRBD1. The V gene end was trimmed by 6 bases and the J gene end by 4 bases; junction bases not matched to a gene: 10. This CDR3 comprises 15 residues. Per the germline V gene, CDR1 is LNHDA and CDR2 is SQIVND (reference sequence). CDR3 sequence: CASSDRGGGSYGYTF. The CDR3 region has the DNA TGTGCCAGTAGCGACAGGGGAGGAGGATCCTATGGCTACACCTTC.

V and J are TRBV28 and TRBJ1-2; 7 bases map to TRBD1. In germline, CDR1 is MDHEN, CDR2 SYDVKM. Unmatched junction bases numbered 15, after V lost 6 bases and J lost 8 bases. This CDR3 comprises 15 residues. The CDR3 region has the DNA TGTGCCAGCAGATTGGACAGAGGGGGCCCCGGAGGCTACACCTTC. Translating it yields CASRLDRGGPGGYTF.

The genes are TRBV29-1 and TRBJ1-1; D gene uncertain. The CDR3 spans 14 residues. Per the germline V gene, CDR1 is SQVTM and CDR2 is ANQGSEA. Trimming left V 5 bases short and J 1 base short, with 14 bases between. CDR3 sequence (DNA): TGCAGCGTTTTCCCAACCAGGCAGAACACTGAAGCTTTCTTT. As protein: CSVFPTRQNTEAFF.

The rearrangement joins TRBV11-2 to TRBJ2-5; 7 nucleotides align to TRBD2. Per germline, CDR1 SGHAT and CDR2 FQNNGV. There are 14 residues in the CDR3. Trimming removed 4 bases from V and 5 bases from J; junction bases left unmatched: 7. The DNA of the CDR3 is TGTGCCAGCAGCTCCACGACTAGCCGGGAGACCCAGTACTTC. It codes for CASSSTTSRETQYF.

V usage is TRBV10-2 and J usage is TRBJ2-3; D unresolved. The germline V and J ends were trimmed by 6 bases and 2 bases, with 12 bases remaining between them. Germline CDR1 WSHSY, CDR2 SAAADI. This CDR3 region has 14 residues. CDR3 sequence: CASSWSESTDTQYF. In DNA form, the CDR3 reads TGCGCCAGCAGCTGGAGCGAATCCACAGATACGCAGTATTTT.